This paragraph reports one T cell receptor beta chain. The antigen is not known. This sample was taken from a study of shared clonotypes between healthy human individuals. Points from the study as a whole: Large sequencing depth failed to make sorted-subset sequencing complete, rarefaction showed. When naive CD4 clonotypes were compared across a handful of donors, approximately 5% were shared.

Sequencing used immunoSEQ multiplex PCR; TCRdb keeps in-frame clones, though not all of them. The sample lists 1.4 million or so clones; 98% were seen once. The germline V gene has CDR1 SGHTA and CDR2 FQGNSA. The CDR3 loop spans 15 amino acids. With 1 base removed from V and 2 bases from J, the gap between germline ends came to 12 bases. The clonotype originates from a man younger than 45 in good health. The chain carries TRBV7-2 and TRBJ2-7; possibly TRBD1 for D (6 bases). The material sequenced was naive CD4+ T cells sorted from blood. The subset here: CD45RA+ positively selected. The chain's CDR3 is CASSLGTEPTYEQYF. The CDR3 DNA reads as TGTGCCAGCAGCTTAGGGACAGAGCCCACCTACGAGCAGTACTTC.